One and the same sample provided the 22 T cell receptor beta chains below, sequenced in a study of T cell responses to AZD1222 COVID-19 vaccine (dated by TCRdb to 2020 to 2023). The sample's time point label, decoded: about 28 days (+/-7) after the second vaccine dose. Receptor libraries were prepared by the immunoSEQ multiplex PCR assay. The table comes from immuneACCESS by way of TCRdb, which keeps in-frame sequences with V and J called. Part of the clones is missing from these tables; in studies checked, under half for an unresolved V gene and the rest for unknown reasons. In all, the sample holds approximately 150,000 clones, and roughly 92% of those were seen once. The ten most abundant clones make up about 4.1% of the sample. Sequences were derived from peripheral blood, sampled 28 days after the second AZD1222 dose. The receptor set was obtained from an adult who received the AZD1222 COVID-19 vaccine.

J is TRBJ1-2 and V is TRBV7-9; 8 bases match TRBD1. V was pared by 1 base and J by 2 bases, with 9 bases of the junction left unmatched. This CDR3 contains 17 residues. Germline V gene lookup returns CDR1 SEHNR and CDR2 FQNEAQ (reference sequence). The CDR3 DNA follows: TGTGCCAGCAGCTTAGACAGGGGGATCCCCCAAAACTATGGCTACACCTTC. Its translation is CASSLDRGIPQNYGYTF.

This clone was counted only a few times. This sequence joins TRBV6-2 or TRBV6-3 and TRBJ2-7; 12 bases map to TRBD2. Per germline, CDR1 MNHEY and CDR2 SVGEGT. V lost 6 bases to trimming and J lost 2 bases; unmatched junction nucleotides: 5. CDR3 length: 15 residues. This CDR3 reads CASRPLAGGTYEQYF. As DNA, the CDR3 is TGTGCCAGCAGGCCTCTAGCGGGGGGGACCTACGAGCAGTACTTC.

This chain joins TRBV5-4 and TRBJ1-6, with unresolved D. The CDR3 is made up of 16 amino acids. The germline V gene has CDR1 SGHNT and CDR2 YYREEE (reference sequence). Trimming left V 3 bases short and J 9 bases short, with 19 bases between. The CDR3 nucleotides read TGTGCCAGCAGCTCGAGCGGTGGGATAGCGCCTTCACCCCTCCACTTT. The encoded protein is CASSSSGGIAPSPLHF.

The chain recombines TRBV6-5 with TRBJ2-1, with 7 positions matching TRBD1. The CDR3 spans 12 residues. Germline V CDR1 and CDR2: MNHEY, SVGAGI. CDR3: CASGTVYNEQFF. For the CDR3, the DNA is TGTGCGTCCGGGACAGTATACAATGAGCAGTTCTTC.

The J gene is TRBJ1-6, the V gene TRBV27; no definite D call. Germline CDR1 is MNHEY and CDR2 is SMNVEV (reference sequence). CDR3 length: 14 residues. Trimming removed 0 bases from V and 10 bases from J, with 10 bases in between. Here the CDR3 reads CASSLSSSRSPLHF. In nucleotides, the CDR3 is TGTGCCAGCAGTTTATCATCCAGTAGATCACCCCTCCACTTT.

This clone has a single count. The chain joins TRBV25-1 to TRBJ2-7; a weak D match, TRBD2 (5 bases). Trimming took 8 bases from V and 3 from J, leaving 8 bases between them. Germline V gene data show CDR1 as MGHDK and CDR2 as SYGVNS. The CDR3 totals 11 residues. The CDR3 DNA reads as TGTGCCAGCGGCGACTACTACGAGCAGTACTTC. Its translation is CASGDYYEQYF.

The CDR3 bases are TGTGCCAGCAGCTTCTACGTCTACGAGCAGTACTTC. As protein: CASSFYVYEQYF. The chain couples TRBV7-8 to TRBJ2-7; unclear D gene. V shed 3 bases and J shed 3 bases, with 6 bases lying between them. The CDR3 extends over 12 amino acids. CDR1 and CDR2 from the germline V gene are SGHVS and FQNEAQ. The variable domain in full, with the rest retrieved from reference TRBV7-8 and TRBJ2-7, is GAGVSQSPRYKVAKRGQDVALRCDPISGHVSLFWYQQALGQGPEFLTYFQNEAQLDKSGLPSDRFFAERPEGSVSTLKIQRTQQEDSAVYLCASSFYVYEQYFGPGTRLTVT.

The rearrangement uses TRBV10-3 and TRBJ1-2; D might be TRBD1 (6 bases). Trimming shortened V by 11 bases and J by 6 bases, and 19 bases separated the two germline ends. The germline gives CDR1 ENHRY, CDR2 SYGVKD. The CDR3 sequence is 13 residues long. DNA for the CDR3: TGTGCCTCCAGGGGCCCGGAGGGGCATGGCTACACCTTC. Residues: CASRGPEGHGYTF.

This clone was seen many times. The DNA of the CDR3 is TGTGCCAGCAGCGTAGTGCCGGCAGGGAAAAGAGACACTGAAGCTTTCTTT. This encodes CASSVVPAGKRDTEAFF. This sequence joins TRBV9 and TRBJ1-1; the D gene is possibly TRBD1 (5 bases). V was clipped by 0 bases and J by 3 bases, with 18 bases between them. Germline-derived CDR1 and CDR2 are SGDLS and YYNGEE. The CDR3 contains 17 residues. Variable domain in full (rest from reference TRBV9 and TRBJ1-1): DSGVTQTPKHLITATGQRVTLRCSPRSGDLSVYWYQQSLDQGLQFLIQYYNGEERAKGNILERFSAQQFPDLHSELNLSSLELGDSALYFCASSVVPAGKRDTEAFFGQGTRLTVV.

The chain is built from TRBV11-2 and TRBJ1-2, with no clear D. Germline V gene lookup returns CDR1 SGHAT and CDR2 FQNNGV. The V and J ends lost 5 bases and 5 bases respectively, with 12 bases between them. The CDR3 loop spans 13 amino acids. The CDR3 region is CASSRTPSYGYTF. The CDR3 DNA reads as TGTGCCAGCAGCAGAACTCCGAGTTATGGCTACACCTTC.

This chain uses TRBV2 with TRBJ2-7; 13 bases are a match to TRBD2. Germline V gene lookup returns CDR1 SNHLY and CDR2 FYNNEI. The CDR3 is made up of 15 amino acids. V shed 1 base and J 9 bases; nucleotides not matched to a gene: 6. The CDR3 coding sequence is TGTGCCAGCAGTGAAGGACTAGCGGGAGGTGGGGGGCAGTACTTC. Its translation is CASSEGLAGGGGQYF.

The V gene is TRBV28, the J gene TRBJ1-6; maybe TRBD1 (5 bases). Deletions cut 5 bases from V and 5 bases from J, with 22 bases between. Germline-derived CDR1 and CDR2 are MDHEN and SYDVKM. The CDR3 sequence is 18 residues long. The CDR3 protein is CASSGPRGSYLDNSPLHF. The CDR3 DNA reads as TGTGCCAGCAGTGGCCCAAGGGGATCTTACCTCGATAATTCACCCCTCCACTTT.

The CDR3 sequence: CASTKGASGAPLSYNEQFF. CDR3 sequence (DNA): TGTGCCAGCACCAAAGGGGCTAGCGGGGCGCCACTATCCTACAATGAGCAGTTCTTC. The V gene is TRBV2, the J gene TRBJ2-1, with 9 bases lining up with TRBD2. V was pared by 7 bases and J by 1 base, with 17 bases of the junction left unmatched. The V gene's germline CDR1 is SNHLY and CDR2 FYNNEI. The CDR3 loop spans 19 amino acids.

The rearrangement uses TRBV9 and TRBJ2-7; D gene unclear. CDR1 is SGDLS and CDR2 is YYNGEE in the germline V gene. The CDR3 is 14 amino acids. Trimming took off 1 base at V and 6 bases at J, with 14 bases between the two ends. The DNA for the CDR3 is TGTGCCAGCAGCGTAACCGAGCTGTGGGGCGAGCAGTACTTC. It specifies CASSVTELWGEQYF.

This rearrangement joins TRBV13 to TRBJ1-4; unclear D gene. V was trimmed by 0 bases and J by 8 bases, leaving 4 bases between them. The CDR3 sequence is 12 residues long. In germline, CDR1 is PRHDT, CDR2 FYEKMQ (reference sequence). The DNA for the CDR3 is TGTGCCAGCAGCTTAGGTCGGGAAAAACTGTTTTTT. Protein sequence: CASSLGREKLFF. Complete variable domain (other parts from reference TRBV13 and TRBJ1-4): AAGVIQSPRHLIKEKRETATLKCYPIPRHDTVYWYQQGPGQDPQFLISFYEKMQSDKGSIPDRFSAQQFSDYHSELNMSSLELGDSALYFCASSLGREKLFFGSGTQLSVL.

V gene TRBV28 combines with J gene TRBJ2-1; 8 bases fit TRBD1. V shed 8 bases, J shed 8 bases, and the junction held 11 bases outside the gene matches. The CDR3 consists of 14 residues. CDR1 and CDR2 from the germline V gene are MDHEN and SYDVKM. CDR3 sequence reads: CASANRGAGHEQFF. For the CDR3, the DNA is TGTGCCAGCGCTAACAGGGGGGCGGGACATGAGCAGTTCTTC. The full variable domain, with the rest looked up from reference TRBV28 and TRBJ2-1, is DVKVTQSSRYLVKRTGEKVFLECVQDMDHENMFWYRQDPGLGLRLIYFSYDVKMKEKGDIPEGYSVSREKKERFSLILESASTNQTSMYLCASANRGAGHEQFFGPGTRLTVL.

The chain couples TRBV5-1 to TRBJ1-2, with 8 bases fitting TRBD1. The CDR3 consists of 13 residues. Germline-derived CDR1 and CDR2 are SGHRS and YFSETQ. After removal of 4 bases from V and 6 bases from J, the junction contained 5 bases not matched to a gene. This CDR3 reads CASSLTGDNGYTF. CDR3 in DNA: TGCGCCAGCAGCCTGACAGGGGACAATGGCTACACCTTC.

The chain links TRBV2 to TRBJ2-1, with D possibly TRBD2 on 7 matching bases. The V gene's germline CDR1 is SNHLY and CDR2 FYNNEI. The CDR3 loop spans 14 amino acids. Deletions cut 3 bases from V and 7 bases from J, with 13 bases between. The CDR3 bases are TGTGCCAGCAGTGAGGAACAGGGAGGGAATGAGCAGTTCTTC. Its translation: CASSEEQGGNEQFF.

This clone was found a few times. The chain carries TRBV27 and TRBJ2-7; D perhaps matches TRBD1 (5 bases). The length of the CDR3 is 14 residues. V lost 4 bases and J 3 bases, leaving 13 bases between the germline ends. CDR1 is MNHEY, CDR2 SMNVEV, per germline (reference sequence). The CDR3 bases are TGTGCCAGCAGTTCTCTGACAGACCTCTACGAGCAGTACTTC. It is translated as CASSSLTDLYEQYF.

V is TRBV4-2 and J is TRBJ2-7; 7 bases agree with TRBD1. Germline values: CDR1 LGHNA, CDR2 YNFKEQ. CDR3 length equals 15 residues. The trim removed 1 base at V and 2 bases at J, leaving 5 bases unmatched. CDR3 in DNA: TGTGCCAGCAGCCAAGTTTTAGGGGGCCCCTACGAGCAGTACTTC. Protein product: CASSQVLGGPYEQYF.

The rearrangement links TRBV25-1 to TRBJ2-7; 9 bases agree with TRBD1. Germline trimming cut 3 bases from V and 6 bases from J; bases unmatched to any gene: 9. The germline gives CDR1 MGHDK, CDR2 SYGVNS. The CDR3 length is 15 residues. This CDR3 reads CASSETGTGSREQYF. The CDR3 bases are TGTGCCAGCAGTGAGACCGGGACAGGGTCACGCGAGCAGTACTTC.

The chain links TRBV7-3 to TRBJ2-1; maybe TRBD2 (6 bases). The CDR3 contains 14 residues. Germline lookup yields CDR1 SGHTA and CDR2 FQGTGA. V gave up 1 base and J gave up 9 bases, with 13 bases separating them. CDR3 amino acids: CASSLRLDVGEQFF. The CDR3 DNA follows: TGTGCCAGCAGCTTAAGACTAGATGTAGGTGAGCAGTTCTTC. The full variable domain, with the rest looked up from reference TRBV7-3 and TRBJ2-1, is GAGVSQTPSNKVTEKGKYVELRCDPISGHTALYWYRQSLGQGPEFLIYFQGTGAADDSGLPNDRFFAVRPEGSVSTLKIQRTERGDSAVYLCASSLRLDVGEQFFGPGTRLTVL.